This TCR beta chain was recorded in a study of T cell changes during pregnancy in multiple sclerosis. Sequencing was performed with immunoSEQ multiplex PCR; in TCRdb, only in-frame clones are kept and a portion is missing. The table lists some 74,000 clones, approximately 92% of them singletons. V lost 0 bases and J 5 bases, leaving 5 bases between the germline ends. This CDR3 has 13 amino acids. Germline values: CDR1 MRHNA, CDR2 SNTAGT. The sequenced sample was peripheral blood, obtained after pregnancy. The V gene is TRBV6-4, the J gene TRBJ1-5, with no clear D. This sequence was found in a female donor in good health, enrolled as a control in a pregnancy study. CDR3 in amino acids: CASSDSPYQPQHF. The CDR3 DNA follows: TGTGCCAGCAGTGACTCCCCGTATCAGCCCCAGCATTTT.